This TCR beta chain is drawn from a study of OX40 agonist ivuxolimab in advanced cancers. About the study: All patients had ivuxolimab intravenously every 2 weeks at 0.01 to 10 mg/kg. With a range of roughly 23 to 90, age averaged about 59 years, and 70% to 85% were male.

Study results and limitations: Doses of 0.1 to 3.0 mg/kg were accompanied by clonal expansion of CD4+ and CD8+ blood T cells by week 6. In CD8+ T cells, expanded clones were on average more numerous than in CD4+.

Using immunoSEQ multiplex PCR, the repertoire was profiled, and TCRdb retains in-frame clones only, with some absent. Altogether roughly 67,000 clones are present, 92% being singletons, with the ten largest covering 10%. V was shortened by 1 base and J by 0 bases, with 7 bases between the two germline ends. Germline V gives CDR1 SNHLY, CDR2 FYNNEI. There are 14 residues in the CDR3. To note about this clone: Its antigen remains unidentified.

The chain employs TRBV2 and TRBJ2-7; D call uncertain. The sequences come from CD4+ or CD8+ T cells sorted from blood, collected in a trial of the OX40 agonist ivuxolimab. The source of this sequence is an adult with an advanced solid tumor such as melanoma, head and neck, liver or kidney cancer. CDR3 region: CASSEVQSSYEQYF. CDR3 in DNA: TGTGCCAGCAGTGAAGTTCAGAGCTCCTACGAGCAGTACTTC.